This T cell receptor beta chain was recovered during a study of OX40 agonist ivuxolimab in advanced cancers. Study observations and caveats: Relatively little clonal expansion, among the lowest observed, appeared in partial responders at 0.1-3.0 mg/kg.

V gave up 4 bases and J gave up 0 bases, with 7 bases separating them. The CDR3 totals 13 residues. Germline assignment: CDR1 MNHEY and CDR2 SVGAGI. Profiling relied on immunoSEQ multiplex PCR, and the TCRdb table lists in-frame clones only, not all of them. The table lists about 110,000 clones, under 95% of them singletons, with over 0.6% in the top ten. As regards this clone: The antigen is not known.

The specimen comprised CD4+ or CD8+ T cells sorted from blood, sampled in a trial of the OX40 agonist ivuxolimab. The rearrangement joins TRBV6-5 to TRBJ2-7; D is undetermined. The receptor comes from an adult with an advanced solid tumor such as melanoma, head and neck, liver or kidney cancer. The CDR3 sequence is CASSSTDSYEQYF. The DNA of the CDR3 is TGTGCCAGCAGTTCGACGGACTCCTACGAGCAGTACTTC.